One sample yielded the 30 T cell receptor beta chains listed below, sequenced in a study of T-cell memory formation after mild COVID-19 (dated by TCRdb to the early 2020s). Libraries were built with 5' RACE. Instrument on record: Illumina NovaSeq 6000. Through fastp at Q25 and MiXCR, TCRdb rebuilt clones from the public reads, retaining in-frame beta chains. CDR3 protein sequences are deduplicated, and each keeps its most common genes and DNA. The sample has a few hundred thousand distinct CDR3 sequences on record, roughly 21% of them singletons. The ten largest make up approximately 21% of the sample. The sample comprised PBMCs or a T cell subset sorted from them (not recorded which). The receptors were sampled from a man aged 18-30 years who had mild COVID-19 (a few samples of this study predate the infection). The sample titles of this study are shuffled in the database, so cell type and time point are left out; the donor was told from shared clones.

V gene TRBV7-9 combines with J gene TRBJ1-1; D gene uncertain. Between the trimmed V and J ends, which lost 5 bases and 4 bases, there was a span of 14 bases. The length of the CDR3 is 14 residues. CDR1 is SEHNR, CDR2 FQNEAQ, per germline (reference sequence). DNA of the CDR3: TGTGCCAGCAGCCCCACTCAGGATGGCACTGAAGCTTTCTTT. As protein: CASSPTQDGTEAFF.

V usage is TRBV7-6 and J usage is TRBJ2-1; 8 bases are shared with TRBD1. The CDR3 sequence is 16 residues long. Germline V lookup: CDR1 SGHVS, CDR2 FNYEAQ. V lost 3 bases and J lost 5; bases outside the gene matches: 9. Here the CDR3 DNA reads TGTGCCAGCAGCTTCTCGGACAGGGCAAGGGACAATGAGCAGTTCTTC. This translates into CASSFSDRARDNEQFF.

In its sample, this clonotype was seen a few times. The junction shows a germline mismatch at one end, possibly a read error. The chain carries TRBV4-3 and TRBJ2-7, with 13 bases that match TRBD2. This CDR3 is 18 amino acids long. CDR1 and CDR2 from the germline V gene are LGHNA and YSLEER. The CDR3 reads CASRQGLAGAKSSYEQYF. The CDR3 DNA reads TGCGCCAGCAGACAAGGACTAGCGGGGGCTAAAAGCTCCTACGAGCAGTACTTC.

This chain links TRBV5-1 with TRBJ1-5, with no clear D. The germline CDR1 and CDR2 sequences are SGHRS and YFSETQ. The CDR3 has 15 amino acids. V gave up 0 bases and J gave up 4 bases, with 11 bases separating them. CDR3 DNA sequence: TGCGCCAGCAGCTTGGGGGGATATGGGAATCAGCCCCAGCATTTT. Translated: CASSLGGYGNQPQHF.

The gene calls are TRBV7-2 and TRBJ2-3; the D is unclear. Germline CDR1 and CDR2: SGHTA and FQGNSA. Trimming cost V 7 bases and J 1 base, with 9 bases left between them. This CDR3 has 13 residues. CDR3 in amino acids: CASTVGGTDTQYF. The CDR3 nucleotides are TGTGCCAGCACCGTAGGAGGCACAGATACGCAGTATTTT.

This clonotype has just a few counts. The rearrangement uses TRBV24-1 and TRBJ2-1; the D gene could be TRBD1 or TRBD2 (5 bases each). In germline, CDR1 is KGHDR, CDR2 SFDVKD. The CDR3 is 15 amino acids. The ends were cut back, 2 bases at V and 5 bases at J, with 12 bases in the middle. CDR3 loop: CATSDSGTDHNEQFF. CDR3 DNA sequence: TGTGCCACCAGTGATTCCGGGACCGATCACAATGAGCAGTTCTTC.

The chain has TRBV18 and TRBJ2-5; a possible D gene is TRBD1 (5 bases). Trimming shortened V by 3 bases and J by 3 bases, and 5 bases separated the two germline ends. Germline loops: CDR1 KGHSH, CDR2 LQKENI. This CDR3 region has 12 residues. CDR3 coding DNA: TGTGCCAGCTCACCGGACAAAGAGACCCAGTACTTC. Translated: CASSPDKETQYF.

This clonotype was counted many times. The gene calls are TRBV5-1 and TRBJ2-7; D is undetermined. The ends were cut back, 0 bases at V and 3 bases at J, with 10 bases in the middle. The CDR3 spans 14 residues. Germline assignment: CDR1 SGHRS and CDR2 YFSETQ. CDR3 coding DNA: TGCGCCAGCAGCTTGGCCCCTGGGGACTACGAGCAGTACGTC. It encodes CASSLAPGDYEQYV.

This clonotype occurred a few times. In nucleotides, the CDR3 is TGCAGTGCTGAGGGGTACACTGAAGCTTTCTTT. The encoded protein is CSAEGYTEAFF. This chain uses TRBV20-1 with TRBJ1-1; D may be TRBD1 (5 bases). The germline CDR1 and CDR2 sequences are DFQATT and SNEGSKA (reference sequence). The CDR3 extends over 11 amino acids. V dropped 5 bases and J dropped 3 bases, with 7 bases sitting between them.

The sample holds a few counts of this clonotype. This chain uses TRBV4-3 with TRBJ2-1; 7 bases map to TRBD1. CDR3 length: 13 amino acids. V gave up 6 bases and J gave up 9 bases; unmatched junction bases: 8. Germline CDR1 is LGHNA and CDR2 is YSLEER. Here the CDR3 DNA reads TGCGCCAGCAGATCGGACAGGCTCAGTGAGCAGTTCTTC. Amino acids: CASRSDRLSEQFF.

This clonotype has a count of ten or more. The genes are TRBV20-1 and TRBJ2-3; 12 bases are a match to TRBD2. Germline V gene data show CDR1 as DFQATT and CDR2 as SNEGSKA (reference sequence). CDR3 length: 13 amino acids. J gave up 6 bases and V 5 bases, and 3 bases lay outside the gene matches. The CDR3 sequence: CSAAGTSGDTQYF. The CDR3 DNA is TGCAGTGCTGCCGGGACTAGCGGGGATACGCAGTATTTT.

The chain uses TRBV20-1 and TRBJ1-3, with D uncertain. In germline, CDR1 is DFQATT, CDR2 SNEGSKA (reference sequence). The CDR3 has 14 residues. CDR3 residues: CRTTDRIAGNTIYF. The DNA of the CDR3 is TGCAGGACAACAGATAGGATTGCTGGAAACACCATATATTTT.

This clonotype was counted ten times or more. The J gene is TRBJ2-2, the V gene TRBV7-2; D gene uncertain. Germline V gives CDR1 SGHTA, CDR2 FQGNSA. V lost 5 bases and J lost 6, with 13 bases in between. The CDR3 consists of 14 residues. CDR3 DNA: TGTGCCAGCAGCCCGTGGGCAGGATCCGGGGAGCTGTTTTTT. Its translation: CASSPWAGSGELFF.

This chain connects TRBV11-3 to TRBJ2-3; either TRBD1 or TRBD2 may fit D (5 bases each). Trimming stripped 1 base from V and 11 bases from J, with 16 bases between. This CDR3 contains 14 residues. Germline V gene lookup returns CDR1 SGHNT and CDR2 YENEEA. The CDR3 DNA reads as TGTGCCAGCAGCTTAGCGTCCGGGACCTACGAGCAGTATTTT. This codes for CASSLASGTYEQYF. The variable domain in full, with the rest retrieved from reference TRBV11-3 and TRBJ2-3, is EAGVVQSPRYKIIEKKQPVAFWCNPISGHNTLYWYLQNLGQGPELLIRYENEEAVDDSQLPKDRFSAERLKGVDSTLKIQPAELGDSAVYLCASSLASGTYEQYFGPGTRLTVL.

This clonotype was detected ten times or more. In DNA form, the CDR3 reads TGTGCCAGCAGCCCTGAGCGAGAGACCCAGTACTTC. This gives the protein CASSPERETQYF. V is TRBV6-2 or TRBV6-3 and J is TRBJ2-5; no clear D gene. Germline V gene sequence: CDR1 MNHEY, CDR2 SVGEGT. The CDR3 runs to 12 residues. V was clipped by 6 bases and J by 4 bases, with 9 bases between them.

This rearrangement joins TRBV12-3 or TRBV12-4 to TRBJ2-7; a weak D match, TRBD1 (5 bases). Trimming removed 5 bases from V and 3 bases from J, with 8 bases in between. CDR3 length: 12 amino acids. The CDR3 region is CASSLDIYEQYF. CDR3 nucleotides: TGTGCCAGCAGTCTGGACATCTACGAGCAGTACTTC.

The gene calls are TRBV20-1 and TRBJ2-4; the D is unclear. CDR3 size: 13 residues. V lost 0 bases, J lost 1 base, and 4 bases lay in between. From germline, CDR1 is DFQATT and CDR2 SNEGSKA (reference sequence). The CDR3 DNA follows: TGCAGTGCTAGAGACAGGGCCAAAAACATTCAGTACTTC. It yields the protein CSARDRAKNIQYF.

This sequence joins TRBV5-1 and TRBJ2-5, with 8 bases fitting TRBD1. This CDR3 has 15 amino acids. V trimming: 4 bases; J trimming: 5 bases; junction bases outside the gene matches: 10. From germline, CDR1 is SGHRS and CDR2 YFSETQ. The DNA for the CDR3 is TGCGCCAGCAGCCAGGGACAGGCCCCTGGGGAGACCCAGTACTTC. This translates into CASSQGQAPGETQYF.

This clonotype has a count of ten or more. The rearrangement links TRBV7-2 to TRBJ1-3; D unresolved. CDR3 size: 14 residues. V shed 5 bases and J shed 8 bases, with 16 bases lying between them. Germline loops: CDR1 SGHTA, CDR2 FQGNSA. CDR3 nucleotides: TGTGCCAGCAGCCCCGGGCCTTTAGCGGACACCATATATTTT. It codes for CASSPGPLADTIYF.

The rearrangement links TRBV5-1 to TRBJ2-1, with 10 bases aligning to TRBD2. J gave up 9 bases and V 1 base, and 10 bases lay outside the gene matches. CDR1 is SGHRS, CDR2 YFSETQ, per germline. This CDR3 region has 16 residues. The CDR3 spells CASSLSISGGAGEQFF. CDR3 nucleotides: TGCGCCAGCAGCTTGTCAATCAGCGGGGGGGCCGGTGAGCAGTTCTTC.

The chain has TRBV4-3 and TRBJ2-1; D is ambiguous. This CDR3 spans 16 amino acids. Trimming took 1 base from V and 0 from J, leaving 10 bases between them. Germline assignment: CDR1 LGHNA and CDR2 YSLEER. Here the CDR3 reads CASSQGWQSSYNEQFF. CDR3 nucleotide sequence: TGCGCCAGCAGCCAAGGGTGGCAGAGCTCCTACAATGAGCAGTTCTTC.

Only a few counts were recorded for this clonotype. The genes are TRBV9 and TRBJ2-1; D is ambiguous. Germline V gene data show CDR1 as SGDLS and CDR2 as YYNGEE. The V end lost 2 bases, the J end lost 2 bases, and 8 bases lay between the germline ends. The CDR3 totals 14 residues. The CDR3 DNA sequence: TGTGCCAGCAGCGTTGGAGAGACCTACAATGAGCAGTTCTTC. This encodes CASSVGETYNEQFF. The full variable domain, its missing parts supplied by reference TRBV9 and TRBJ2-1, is DSGVTQTPKHLITATGQRVTLRCSPRSGDLSVYWYQQSLDQGLQFLIQYYNGEERAKGNILERFSAQQFPDLHSELNLSSLELGDSALYFCASSVGETYNEQFFGPGTRLTVL.

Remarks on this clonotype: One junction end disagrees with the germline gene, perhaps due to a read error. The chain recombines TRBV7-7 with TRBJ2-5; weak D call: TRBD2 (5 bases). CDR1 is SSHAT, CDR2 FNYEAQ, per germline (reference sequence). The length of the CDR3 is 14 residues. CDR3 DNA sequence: TGTGCTAGCAGCCCCGAGGTGGGAGCAGAGACCCAGTACTTC. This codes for CASSPEVGAETQYF.

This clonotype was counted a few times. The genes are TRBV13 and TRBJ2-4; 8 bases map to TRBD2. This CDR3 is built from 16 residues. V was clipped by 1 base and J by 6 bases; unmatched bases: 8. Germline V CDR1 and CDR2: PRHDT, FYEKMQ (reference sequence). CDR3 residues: CASSLAGGDVRNIQYF. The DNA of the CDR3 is TGTGCCAGCAGCTTAGCCGGGGGGGACGTGAGAAACATTCAGTACTTC.

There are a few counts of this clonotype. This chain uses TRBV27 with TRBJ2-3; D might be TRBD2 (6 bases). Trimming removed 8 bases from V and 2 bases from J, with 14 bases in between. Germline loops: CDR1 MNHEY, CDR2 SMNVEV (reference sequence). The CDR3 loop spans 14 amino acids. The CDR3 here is CASSTSRITDTQYF. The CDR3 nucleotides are TGTGCCAGCTCCACTAGCCGGATCACAGATACGCAGTATTTT.

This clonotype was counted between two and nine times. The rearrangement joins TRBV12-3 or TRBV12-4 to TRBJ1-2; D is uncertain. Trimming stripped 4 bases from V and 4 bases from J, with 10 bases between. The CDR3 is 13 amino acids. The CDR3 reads CASSSGWGYGYTF. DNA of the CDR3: TGTGCCAGCAGTTCGGGGTGGGGCTATGGCTACACCTTC.

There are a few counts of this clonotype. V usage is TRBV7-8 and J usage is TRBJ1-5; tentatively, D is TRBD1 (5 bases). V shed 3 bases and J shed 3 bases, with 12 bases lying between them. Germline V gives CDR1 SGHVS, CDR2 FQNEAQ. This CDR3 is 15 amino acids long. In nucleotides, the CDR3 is TGTGCCAGCAGCTTCGACGGGGGAGCCAATCAGCCCCAGCATTTT. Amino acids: CASSFDGGANQPQHF.

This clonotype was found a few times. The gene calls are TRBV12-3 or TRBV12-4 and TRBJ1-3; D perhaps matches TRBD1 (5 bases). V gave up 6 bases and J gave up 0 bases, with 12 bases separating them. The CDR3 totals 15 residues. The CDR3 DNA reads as TGTGCCAGCAGCCTCTGGGACTTCTCTGGAAACACCATATATTTT. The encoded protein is CASSLWDFSGNTIYF.

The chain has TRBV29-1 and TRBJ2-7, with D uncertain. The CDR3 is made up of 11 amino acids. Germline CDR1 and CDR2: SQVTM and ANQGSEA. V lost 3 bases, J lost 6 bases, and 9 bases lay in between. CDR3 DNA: TGCAGCGTTGAGGTATTTAGCGAGCAGTACTTC. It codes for CSVEVFSEQYF.

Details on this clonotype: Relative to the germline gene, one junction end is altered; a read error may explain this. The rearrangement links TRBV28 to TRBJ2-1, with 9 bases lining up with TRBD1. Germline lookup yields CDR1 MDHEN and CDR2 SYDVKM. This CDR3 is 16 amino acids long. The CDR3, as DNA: TGTGCCAGCAGTTTTCTCGGACAGGGGTCCTACGATGAGCAGTTCTTC. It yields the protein CASSFLGQGSYDEQFF. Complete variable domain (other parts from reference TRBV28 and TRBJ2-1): DVKVTQSSRYLVKRTGEKVFLECVQDMDHENMFWYRQDPGLGLRLIYFSYDVKMKEKGDIPEGYSVSREKKERFSLILESASTNQTSMYLCASSFLGQGSYDEQFFGPGTRLTVL.